These T cell receptor beta chains were read from a single sample in a study of Ad26.COV2.S vaccination and SARS-CoV-2 variants. Method: immunoSEQ multiplex PCR; TCRdb's copy keeps in-frame clones and lacks some. The sample has fewer than 500,000 clones; 80% to 90% are singletons. The starting material was peripheral blood, obtained in a trial of Ad26.COV2.S vaccine versus placebo. These receptors were collected from a person between 18 and 65 years old who received the Ad26.COV2.S COVID-19 vaccine or a placebo. Both conserved end residues are part of each CDR3. The D gene is left open where the match is weak. Clone sizes are given selectively: once, few, many, or a class where the clone is expanded.

TRBV11-2	.	TRBJ1-1	.	CASLPSMNTEAFF	TGTGCCAGCCTCCCTTCCATGAACACTGAAGCTTTCTTT
TRBV19	.	TRBJ1-2	.	CASLPSRVRTYGYTF	TGTGCCAGCCTTCCAAGTCGAGTGAGGACCTATGGCTACACCTTC
TRBV24-1	TRBD1	TRBJ1-3	.	CATSEPGTGSGNTIYF	TGTGCCACCAGTGAACCCGGGACAGGGAGTGGAAACACCATATATTTT
TRBV2	TRBD1	TRBJ2-5	.	CASSEVSGGETQYF	TGTGCCAGCAGTGAAGTCTCAGGGGGAGAGACCCAGTACTTC
TRBV29-1	.	TRBJ1-4	.	CSAGRGDEKLFF	TGCAGCGCCGGCAGGGGTGATGAAAAACTGTTTTTT
TRBV2	TRBD1	TRBJ1-5	few	CASKGQYNQPQHF	TGTGCCAGCAAGGGACAGTACAATCAGCCCCAGCATTTT
TRBV19	.	TRBJ2-5	.	CASSWGHLQETQYF	TGTGCCAGTAGTTGGGGTCACCTCCAAGAGACCCAGTACTTC
TRBV11-3	.	TRBJ2-3	.	CASSRRRTASTDTQYF	TGTGCCAGCAGCCGAAGGAGGACGGCTAGCACAGATACGCAGTATTTT
TRBV18	TRBD1	TRBJ2-1	.	CASSSGQGIYNEQFF	TGTGCCAGCTCGTCGGGACAGGGTATTTACAATGAGCAGTTCTTC
TRBV28	.	TRBJ1-1	.	CASSGQGLNTEAFF	TGTGCCAGCAGTGGGCAGGGGTTGAACACTGAAGCTTTCTTT
TRBV1	.	TRBJ2-5	.	CTSEMAGETQYF	TGCACCAGCGAGATGGCGGGGGAGACCCAGTACTTC
TRBV18	.	TRBJ1-2	.	CASSPGKGSTGYTF	TGTGCCAGCTCACCAGGGAAAGGGAGTACAGGCTACACCTTC
TRBV6-6	TRBD1	TRBJ1-5	.	CASSYGWQGGQPQHF	TGTGCCAGCAGTTACGGTTGGCAGGGGGGACAGCCCCAGCATTTT
TRBV24-1	TRBD2	TRBJ2-1	.	CATSDPGGPGGDNEQFF	TGTGCCACCAGTGACCCGGGGGGGCCAGGAGGTGACAATGAGCAGTTCTTC
TRBV6-6	.	TRBJ1-5	once	CASSYIPGSNQPQHF	TGTGCCAGCAGTTACATTCCAGGGTCGAATCAGCCCCAGCATTTT
TRBV14	.	TRBJ2-1	.	CASSTWDGSYNEQFF	TGTGCCAGCAGCACTTGGGACGGTTCCTACAATGAGCAGTTCTTC
TRBV12-3/TRBV12-4	TRBD1	TRBJ1-2	.	CASSFSGQGIHTF	TGTGCCAGCAGTTTTTCGGGACAGGGGATCCACACCTTC
TRBV7-8	.	TRBJ2-1	.	CASSLVGLDEQFF	TGTGCCAGCAGCTTAGTGGGGCTGGATGAGCAGTTCTTC
TRBV19	.	TRBJ1-5	few	CASTRGIENQPQHF	TGTGCCAGTACTCGCGGCATTGAGAATCAGCCCCAGCATTTT
TRBV4-1	.	TRBJ1-1	.	CASSQDSQIGAFF	TGCGCCAGCAGCCAAGATAGCCAGATAGGAGCTTTCTTT
TRBV5-4	.	TRBJ2-6	.	CAGQGEAYGANVLTF	TGTGCCGGGCAGGGGGAGGCATACGGGGCCAACGTCCTGACTTTC
TRBV10-3	.	TRBJ2-2	.	CAISGVTGELFF	TGTGCCATCAGTGGCGTAACCGGGGAGCTGTTTTTT
TRBV4-2	.	TRBJ2-7	.	CASSQDWQAPPYEQYF	TGTGCCAGCAGCCAAGATTGGCAGGCTCCCCCCTACGAGCAGTACTTC
TRBV9	TRBD2	TRBJ2-2	.	CASSVANSGRANTGELFF	TGTGCCAGCAGCGTAGCTAATAGCGGGAGGGCGAACACCGGGGAGCTGTTTTTT
TRBV15	.	TRBJ2-1	few	CATSRDRLQQFF	TGTGCCACCAGCAGAGATCGGCTTCAGCAGTTCTTC
TRBV5-8	.	TRBJ1-2	few	CASSLTGTRYGYTF	TGTGCCAGCAGCTTGACCGGGACCCGCTATGGCTACACCTTC
TRBV5-1	TRBD1	TRBJ2-7	few	CASSLRPGTGTYEQYF	TGCGCCAGCAGCTTGCGCCCCGGGACAGGGACCTACGAGCAGTACTTC